One and the same sample provided the 18 T cell receptor beta chains below, sequenced in a study of cytomegalovirus exposure and HLA in healthy donors. The table came from immunoSEQ multiplex PCR; TCRdb's copy has only in-frame clones and leaves some out. The sample includes 97,000 or so clones, about 95% of them seen just once. What was sequenced was PBMCs. The receptors were sampled from a woman between 18 and 29 years old in good health and CMV-seronegative.

CDR3 in DNA: TGTGCCAGCAGTGGGGGACCGGGACTAGCTTACAATGAGCAGTTCTTC. Amino acid sequence: CASSGGPGLAYNEQFF. V usage is TRBV25-1 and J usage is TRBJ2-1, with 9 bases lining up with TRBD2. The germline CDR1 and CDR2 sequences are MGHDK and SYGVNS. The ends lost 4 bases at V and 4 bases at J; junction bases unmatched: 8. The CDR3 is made up of 16 amino acids. The full variable domain, its missing parts supplied by reference TRBV25-1 and TRBJ2-1, is EADIYQTPRYLVIGTGKKITLECSQTMGHDKMYWYQQDPGMELHLIHYSYGVNSTEKGDLSSESTVSRIRTEHFPLTLESARPSHTSQYLCASSGGPGLAYNEQFFGPGTRLTVL.

This chain's CDR3 is CASSLRVSGASGLGEQFF. The CDR3 region has the DNA TGTGCCAGCAGCTTAAGAGTTAGCGGGGCATCGGGGCTCGGTGAGCAGTTCTTC. The chain combines TRBV7-3 with TRBJ2-1, with 8 bases identical to TRBD2. Germline V gene lookup returns CDR1 SGHTA and CDR2 FQGTGA. Germline trimming cut 1 base from V and 9 bases from J; bases unmatched to any gene: 17. There are 18 residues in the CDR3.

This clone showed up just once. This chain joins TRBV29-1 and TRBJ2-7, with a weak D call TRBD2 (6 bases). The V gene lost 4 bases and the J gene lost 6 bases, with 16 bases spanning the gap. Germline CDR1 is SQVTM and CDR2 is ANQGSEA. CDR3 length: 13 residues. The CDR3 DNA reads as TGCAGCGTTGGCCTCGGAGGGTTGGCCGAGCAGTACTTC. As protein: CSVGLGGLAEQYF.

This clone appeared a single time. This chain connects TRBV5-8 to TRBJ2-7; D might be TRBD1 (5 bases). This CDR3 spans 13 amino acids. V shed 1 base and J shed 2 bases, with 7 bases lying between them. Germline-derived CDR1 and CDR2 are SGHTS and YDEGEE. The CDR3 DNA sequence: TGTGCCAGCAGCTTGCAGGGAACCTACGAGCAGTACTTC. Amino acid sequence: CASSLQGTYEQYF. The whole variable domain, remainder taken from reference TRBV5-8 and TRBJ2-7, is EAGVTQSPTHLIKTRGQQATLRCSPISGHTSVYWYQQALGLGLQFLLWYDEGEERNRGNFPPRFSGRQFPNYSSELNVNALELEDSALYLCASSLQGTYEQYFGPGTRLTVT.

This clone was detected once. V usage is TRBV5-1 and J usage is TRBJ2-7; 8 bases are shared with TRBD1. V was pared by 3 bases and J by 0 bases, with 8 bases of the junction left unmatched. In germline, CDR1 is SGHRS, CDR2 YFSETQ. The CDR3 is 16 amino acids. CDR3 region: CASSWTGYPLSYEQYF. CDR3 nucleotide sequence: TGCGCCAGCAGCTGGACAGGGTACCCCCTCTCCTACGAGCAGTACTTC.

This clone was observed once. CDR3 coding DNA: TGTGCCAGTAGCCTCACAGGGGACGGTCAGCCCCAGCATTTT. It specifies CASSLTGDGQPQHF. V gene TRBV19 combines with J gene TRBJ1-5; 7 positions match TRBD1. The CDR3 is 14 amino acids. Germline CDR1 and CDR2: LNHDA and SQIVND (reference sequence). The J segment lost 6 bases and the V segment lost 6 bases, leaving 8 bases of the junction unmatched.

V usage is TRBV5-1 and J usage is TRBJ1-2; D gene uncertain. Germline-derived CDR1 and CDR2 are SGHRS and YFSETQ. Trimming left V 0 bases short and J 3 bases short, with 12 bases between. The CDR3 length is 15 residues. DNA for the CDR3: TGCGCCAGCAGCTTGGGGATTTCGAGGGACTATGGCTACACCTTC. This sequence encodes CASSLGISRDYGYTF.

This chain connects TRBV28 to TRBJ2-7, with D unresolved. Per the germline V gene, CDR1 is MDHEN and CDR2 is SYDVKM. V was shortened by 6 bases and J by 1 base, with 7 bases between the two germline ends. The CDR3 is 12 residues long. CDR3 region: CASRPYSYEQYF. The CDR3 bases are TGTGCCAGCAGGCCCTATTCCTACGAGCAGTACTTC.

The CDR3 DNA is TGTGCCAGCAGCCCCGCGGCAGGGCTAAGCAATCAGCCCCAGCATTTT. Translation gives CASSPAAGLSNQPQHF. The V and J genes are TRBV7-8 and TRBJ1-5, with D maybe TRBD1 (5 bases). This CDR3 comprises 16 residues. V lost 5 bases and J lost 1, with 15 bases in between. Germline V lookup: CDR1 SGHVS, CDR2 FQNEAQ.

The sample holds one count of this clone. The chain carries TRBV30 and TRBJ1-5; possibly TRBD1 for D (5 bases). The germline V and J ends were trimmed by 3 bases and 1 base, with 13 bases remaining between them. The CDR3 runs to 15 residues. CDR1 and CDR2 from the germline V gene are GTSNPN and SVGIG (reference sequence). The CDR3 sequence: CAWRRTSNSNQPQHF. The CDR3 DNA reads TGTGCCTGGAGGCGGACATCTAACAGCAATCAGCCCCAGCATTTT.

This chain joins TRBV15 and TRBJ1-1, with D unclear. The CDR3 has 14 residues. V lost 2 bases, J lost 4 bases, and 11 bases lay in between. Germline-derived CDR1 and CDR2 are LNHNV and YYDKDF (reference sequence). The CDR3 sequence is CATSRRRLVTEAFF. CDR3 nucleotide sequence: TGTGCCACCAGCAGAAGGAGGTTAGTCACTGAAGCTTTCTTT.

CDR3: CASSVNYGYTF. CDR3 bases: TGTGCCAGCAGCGTAAACTATGGCTACACCTTC. The rearrangement uses TRBV28 and TRBJ1-2; D gene ambiguous. Trimming took 6 bases from V and 2 from J, leaving 4 bases between them. The CDR3 sequence is 11 residues long. Germline CDR1 MDHEN, CDR2 SYDVKM.

The gene calls are TRBV10-2 and TRBJ2-5; no reliable D call. The CDR3 totals 15 residues. Trimming shortened V by 5 bases and J by 2 bases, and 15 bases separated the two germline ends. Germline values: CDR1 WSHSY, CDR2 SAAADI. The CDR3 here is CASSPQAAVQETQYF. For the CDR3, the DNA is TGCGCCAGCAGTCCGCAGGCAGCTGTACAAGAGACCCAGTACTTC.

This clone was picked up one time. The V and J genes are TRBV7-2 and TRBJ1-5; 8 nucleotides agree with TRBD1. The CDR3 has 15 amino acids. The J segment lost 6 bases and the V segment lost 3 bases, leaving 7 bases of the junction unmatched. From germline, CDR1 is SGHTA and CDR2 FQGNSA. CDR3 DNA: TGTGCCAGCAGCTTGCAGGACAGGGATAGTCAGCCCCAGCATTTT. This codes for CASSLQDRDSQPQHF.

The V gene is TRBV15, the J gene TRBJ1-4, with a possible D match to TRBD1 (6 bases). The CDR3 loop spans 17 amino acids. V dropped 2 bases and J dropped 6 bases, with 19 bases sitting between them. The germline gives CDR1 LNHNV, CDR2 YYDKDF (reference sequence). Written as DNA, the CDR3 is TGTGCCACCAGCAGAAATCTCCCCGTGGGGGCGGATGAAAAACTGTTTTTT. As protein: CATSRNLPVGADEKLFF.

The chain uses TRBV19 and TRBJ1-1; 7 positions agree with TRBD1. This CDR3 region has 14 residues. Germline trimming cut 4 bases from V and 0 bases from J; bases unmatched to any gene: 2. Germline values: CDR1 LNHDA, CDR2 SQIVND (reference sequence). CDR3 in amino acids: CASSRGQLNTEAFF. Written as DNA, the CDR3 is TGTGCCAGTAGTAGGGGACAGCTGAACACTGAAGCTTTCTTT.

This clone was detected a few times. The J gene is TRBJ2-1, the V gene TRBV10-3, with D possibly being TRBD1 (6 bases). The CDR3 is 13 residues long. V lost 3 bases and J 6 bases, leaving 9 bases between the germline ends. Looked up from germline, CDR1 is ENHRY and CDR2 is SYGVKD. This CDR3 reads CAISDGQTNEQFF. DNA of the CDR3: TGTGCCATCAGTGATGGACAGACCAATGAGCAGTTCTTC.

This chain uses TRBV4-1 with TRBJ2-6; 13 nucleotides match TRBD2. The germline V gene has CDR1 MGHRA and CDR2 YSYEKL. This CDR3 spans 21 amino acids. After removal of 0 bases from V and 0 bases from J, the junction contained 8 bases not matched to a gene. Here the CDR3 reads CASSQDHNRLAGGSGANVLTF. CDR3 nucleotides: TGCGCCAGCAGCCAAGACCATAACAGACTAGCGGGAGGCTCTGGGGCCAACGTCCTGACTTTC.